This T cell receptor (beta chain) was sequenced during a study of blood T cell repertoires in COVID-19. Study-level information: Acute-phase and convalescent COVID-19 samples originated in the United States, Italy and Spain.

The CDR3 runs 14 residues. After removal of 6 bases from V and 2 bases from J, the junction contained 7 bases not matched to a gene. CDR1 SNHLY and CDR2 FYNNEI come from the germline V gene. The method was immunoSEQ multiplex PCR; TCRdb's version includes in-frame clones alone and lacks a portion of them. The data hold around 330,000 clones, with 75% to 90% observed a single time. Recruitment covered about two dozen US areas and drew participants whose ages spanned roughly 18 to 90 years. Cohort 3 donors counted as recovered after two negative PCRs, clearance, or resolved symptoms. The receptor's source is a woman aged 35 to 49 who had recovered from COVID-19. V is TRBV2 and J is TRBJ2-7; 7 bases match TRBD1. Sequenced sample: PBMCs or T cells enriched from blood (not recorded which). The DNA of the CDR3 is TGTGCCAGCAGGGGGACAGTCAATACCTACGAGCAGTACTTC. It encodes CASRGTVNTYEQYF.